Given below is one TCR beta chain in context. The CDR3 covers 15 residues. Germline CDR1 SGHDT, CDR2 YYEEEE. The ends lost 5 bases at V and 0 bases at J; junction bases unmatched: 6. This sample was taken from a study of blood T cell repertoires in COVID-19. Repertoires were generated with immunoSEQ multiplex PCR, while TCRdb's copy carries only in-frame clones and drops some. The repertoire holds roughly 200,000 clones, over 70% seen once, with approximately 8.7% in the top ten. Sequenced material: peripheral blood. The sequence was obtained from a woman aged 80 or over with acute or convalescent COVID-19. The J gene is TRBJ2-7, the V gene TRBV5-6; 9 bases are a match to TRBD1. The CDR3 loop reads CASSSQTGGSYEQYF. In nucleotides, the CDR3 is TGTGCCAGCAGTTCTCAGACAGGGGGCTCCTACGAGCAGTACTTC.